Listed here is a single T cell receptor (beta chain). Its antigen is not identified. The data originate from a study of OX40 agonist ivuxolimab in advanced cancers. General study findings and limits: Dose levels from 0.1 to 3.0 mg/kg saw CD4+ and CD8+ blood T cells expand clonally by week 6.

Measured with immunoSEQ multiplex PCR; TCRdb has only the in-frame clones, and not every one. In the table there are 60,000 to 65,000 clones, 65% to 85% of which are singletons. V dropped 1 base and J dropped 2; count of bases not matched to a gene: 3. CDR3 length equals 15 residues. Per the germline V gene, CDR1 is SGHTA and CDR2 is FQGNSA. This clonotype originated in an adult with an advanced solid tumor such as melanoma, head and neck, liver or kidney cancer. The genes are TRBV7-2 and TRBJ2-5; the match to TRBD2 covers 8 bases. Sequencing used CD4+ or CD8+ T cells sorted from blood, obtained in a trial of the OX40 agonist ivuxolimab. CDR3 sequence (DNA): TGTGCCAGCAGCTTAGTCGGGAGGGGACAAGAGACCCAGTACTTC. This translates into CASSLVGRGQETQYF.